What follows describes a single TCR beta chain. Its matching antigen is unknown. Losses at the gene ends were 6 bases for V and 4 bases for J; bases not matched to a gene: 7. Germline assignment: CDR1 LNHDA and CDR2 SQIVND (reference sequence). The CDR3 has 15 amino acids. The entry originates in a study of cytomegalovirus exposure and HLA in healthy donors. About the study: Out of approximately 400 genotyped donors, 81% belonged to the Caucasian-associated ancestry cluster. Whole-study findings and limits: Later analysis indicated greater clonal expansion among HLA-associated TCR beta chains than among equally common other chains. An ancestry cluster, one associated with Asian ancestry, reportedly showed fewer N-insertions than the 666-donor mean in a later analysis.

The PCR employed 60 Vbeta primers together with 13 Jbeta primers. TCRdb keeps only in-frame clones here, not all; method: immunoSEQ multiplex PCR. The profile shows about 130,000 clones, around 75% of them singletons. This clonotype originated in a man younger than 45 in good health and CMV-seronegative. Sample: PBMCs. The chain employs TRBV19 and TRBJ2-7; TRBD2 matches at 12 bases. The CDR3 DNA reads TGTGCCAGTAGAAACGGACTAGCGGGATCATACGAGCAGTACTTC. Its protein product is CASRNGLAGSYEQYF.